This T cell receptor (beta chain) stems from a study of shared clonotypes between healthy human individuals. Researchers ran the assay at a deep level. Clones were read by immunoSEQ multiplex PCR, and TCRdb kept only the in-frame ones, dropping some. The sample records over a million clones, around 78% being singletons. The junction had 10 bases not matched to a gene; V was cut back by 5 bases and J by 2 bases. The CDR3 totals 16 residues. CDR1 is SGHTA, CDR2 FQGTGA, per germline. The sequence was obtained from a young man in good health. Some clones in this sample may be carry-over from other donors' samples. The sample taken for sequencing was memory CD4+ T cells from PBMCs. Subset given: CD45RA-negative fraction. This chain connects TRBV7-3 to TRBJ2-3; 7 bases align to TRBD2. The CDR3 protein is CASSLRAGRTTDTQYF. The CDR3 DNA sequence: TGTGCCAGCAGCCTGAGAGCGGGAAGAACCACAGATACGCAGTATTTT.